This paragraph covers one T cell receptor beta chain sequence. The length of the CDR3 is 13 residues. The junction had 10 bases not matched to a gene; V was cut back by 2 bases and J by 15 bases. Germline V gene sequence: CDR1 ENHRY, CDR2 SYGVKD. This sample is part of a study of blood T cell repertoires in COVID-19. Everyone who took part was 18 to 89 years old, and they came from about two dozen US areas. Assignments of participants to cohorts depended upon their own reported clinical history. Donors in Cohort 3 counted as recovered after two negative PCRs, clearance, or symptom resolution. In the authors' workflow: Amplification of reference gene primers was used by the study to estimate nucleated cell counts. Generated by immunoSEQ multiplex PCR, the TCRdb table keeps only in-frame clones and is missing some. V and J calls and clone size come straight from that table; D and trimming were deduced from the DNA. The top ten hold roughly 7% of the sample, which has roughly 160,000 clones, 87% seen once.

The chain is built from TRBV10-3 and TRBJ2-1; 7 nucleotides align to TRBD1. Sequencing used PBMCs or T cells enriched from blood (not recorded which). The sequence was obtained from a woman in her forties or fifties who had recovered from COVID-19. As DNA, the CDR3 is TGTGCCATCAGTGAGCAACCGGGACAGAGGTTGTTCTTC. This gives the protein CAISEQPGQRLFF.